The next 6 T cell receptor beta chains were all read from a single sample in a study of CD8 T cells in Susac syndrome (dated by TCRdb to the late 2010s). The method was the immunoSEQ multiplex PCR assay. RNA was extracted with the RNeasy kit and about 0.5 to 1 ug was reverse transcribed using random hexamers. TCRdb trimmed public reads at Q25 via fastp, called clones via MiXCR and kept in-frame beta chains. Here each entry gathers all rows of one CDR3 protein and keeps the most common genes and DNA. The sample table lists more than 150,000 distinct CDR3 sequences, around 95% of them with a count of one. The ten largest clones capture 0.15% to 0.2% of the sample. The sequenced material came from CD4+ T cells from PBMCs. These receptors all stem from a human donor with Susac syndrome.

The rearrangement links TRBV27 to TRBJ2-1, with 10 bases matching TRBD2. This CDR3 contains 14 residues. V was clipped by 7 bases and J by 6 bases; unmatched bases: 6. The germline gives CDR1 MNHEY, CDR2 SMNVEV (reference sequence). CDR3 DNA sequence: TGTGCCAGCAAGCAACTAGCGGGAAGCAATGAGCAGTTCTTC. It is translated as CASKQLAGSNEQFF.

The V call is TRBV20-1, the J call TRBJ2-1, with 9 bases that match TRBD2. The CDR3 loop spans 13 amino acids. V dropped 3 bases and J dropped 8; count of bases not matched to a gene: 5. Germline values: CDR1 DFQATT, CDR2 SNEGSKA (reference sequence). The CDR3 DNA reads as TGCAGTGCTAGCCGGGCGGGAGGGGATGAGCAGTTCTTC. Translating it yields CSASRAGGDEQFF.

A single count supports this clonotype. The chain employs TRBV20-1 and TRBJ2-1; D may match TRBD1 or TRBD2 (5 bases each). V was clipped by 3 bases and J by 8 bases, with 17 bases between them. This CDR3 comprises 14 residues. Germline V lookup: CDR1 DFQATT, CDR2 SNEGSKA (reference sequence). The chain's CDR3 is CSASAGTHTDEQFF. Written as DNA, the CDR3 is TGCAGTGCTAGCGCCGGGACCCACACGGATGAGCAGTTCTTC.

CDR3 sequence: CASSPTSGGSDTQYF. The CDR3 DNA is TGTGCCAGCAGCCCGACTAGCGGGGGGTCCGATACGCAGTATTTT. The V and J genes are TRBV12-3 or TRBV12-4 and TRBJ2-3; TRBD2 agrees at 13 bases. This CDR3 is 15 amino acids long. The trim removed 6 bases at V and 6 bases at J, leaving 6 bases unmatched.

This chain uses TRBV4-3 with TRBJ2-4; 7 bases map to TRBD2. The CDR3 extends over 16 amino acids. V lost 0 bases, J lost 1 base, and 3 bases stayed unmatched. Germline CDR1 reads LGHNA; CDR2 reads YSLEER. CDR3 amino acids: CASSQEGGEAKNIQYF. Written as DNA, the CDR3 is TGCGCCAGCAGCCAAGAGGGAGGGGAGGCCAAAAACATTCAGTACTTC.

The chain carries TRBV2 and TRBJ1-2; D unresolved. The CDR3 has 14 amino acids. CDR1 SNHLY and CDR2 FYNNEI come from the germline V gene. Trimming took 8 bases from V and 1 from J, leaving 14 bases between them. The CDR3 bases are TGTGCCAGCGAATCGGCCTTGGGTAACTATGGCTACACCTTC. Its protein product is CASESALGNYGYTF.